What follows are 13 T cell receptor beta chains derived from one specimen sequenced in a study of T cell responses to AZD1222 COVID-19 vaccine. Libraries were prepared by immunoSEQ multiplex PCR; TCRdb keeps only in-frame clonotypes and omits some of them. Among under 200,000 clones listed, around 90% were seen once. This sample comprised peripheral blood, obtained 28 days after the second AZD1222 dose. All receptors derive from an adult who received the AZD1222 COVID-19 vaccine.

J is TRBJ2-7 and V is TRBV15; 8 bases match TRBD2. CDR1 and CDR2 from the germline V gene are LNHNV and YYDKDF (reference sequence). J lost 1 base, V lost 5 bases, and 4 bases had no gene match. The CDR3 contains 14 residues. The CDR3 is CATSQQRESYEQYF. CDR3 coding DNA: TGTGCCACCAGCCAGCAGCGGGAGTCCTACGAGCAGTACTTC.

This clone was recorded only once. The chain combines TRBV5-4 with TRBJ2-1, with 9 bases that match TRBD2. Germline loops: CDR1 SGHNT, CDR2 YYREEE (reference sequence). Trimming took 4 bases from V and 7 from J; bases not matched to a gene: 9. The CDR3 totals 15 residues. CDR3 amino acids: CASSPRGLAINEQFF. The CDR3 nucleotides read TGTGCCAGCAGCCCCAGGGGACTAGCAATAAATGAGCAGTTCTTC.

The V and J genes are TRBV18 and TRBJ2-6, with D perhaps matching TRBD2 (6 bases). CDR3 size: 20 residues. The V end lost 0 bases, the J end lost 0 bases, and 18 bases lay between the germline ends. Germline V gene sequence: CDR1 KGHSH, CDR2 LQKENI. The CDR3 here is CASSPPGGALIPSGANVLTF. The DNA of the CDR3 is TGTGCCAGCTCACCACCGGGGGGAGCCCTTATTCCCTCTGGGGCCAACGTCCTGACTTTC.

The CDR3 region has the DNA TGTGCCAGTAGTATTCTCAACTATGGCTACACCTTC. Amino acids: CASSILNYGYTF. The chain couples TRBV19 to TRBJ1-2; D call uncertain. The V end was cut by 3 bases, the J end by 2 bases, with 4 bases between. The CDR3 loop spans 12 amino acids. CDR1 and CDR2 (germline): LNHDA, SQIVND (reference sequence).

V is TRBV5-1 and J is TRBJ2-6; no definite D call. Germline loops: CDR1 SGHRS, CDR2 YFSETQ. This CDR3 has 15 residues. The V end was cut by 1 base, the J end by 0 bases, with 5 bases between. The DNA for the CDR3 is TGCGCCAGCAGCTTGACCGCCTCTGGGGCCAACGTCCTGACTTTC. Its translation: CASSLTASGANVLTF.

This rearrangement joins TRBV4-1 to TRBJ1-4; weak D call: TRBD1 (6 bases). Trimming removed 3 bases from V and 8 bases from J, with 25 bases in between. CDR1 is MGHRA and CDR2 is YSYEKL in the germline V gene. CDR3 length equals 18 residues. CDR3 protein: CASSHESVGVGAREKLFF. In nucleotides, the CDR3 is TGCGCCAGCAGCCACGAGAGTGTAGGGGTGGGGGCGCGGGAAAAACTGTTTTTT.

This rearrangement joins TRBV28 to TRBJ1-5; TRBD1 agrees at 10 bases. Trimming removed 8 bases from V and 5 bases from J; junction bases left unmatched: 6. Germline CDR1 is MDHEN and CDR2 is SYDVKM. CDR3 size: 14 residues. The CDR3 protein is CASGLTGGDQPQHF. Written as DNA, the CDR3 is TGTGCCAGCGGCCTGACAGGGGGCGATCAGCCCCAGCATTTT.

The J gene is TRBJ2-5, the V gene TRBV28; the D gene is possibly TRBD1 (5 bases). The CDR3 is 14 amino acids. Trimming stripped 4 bases from V and 3 bases from J, with 12 bases between. Germline CDR1 is MDHEN and CDR2 is SYDVKM. CDR3 bases: TGTGCCAGCAGTTCAAGGACATTCGAAGAGACCCAGTACTTC. Protein: CASSSRTFEETQYF.

The genes are TRBV18 and TRBJ2-2; D call uncertain. Deletions cut 6 bases from V and 9 bases from J, with 11 bases between. The germline gives CDR1 KGHSH, CDR2 LQKENI. The CDR3 runs 12 residues. The CDR3, as DNA: TGTGCCAGCTCCGTGGAGCGCTGGGAGCTGTTTTTT. Protein sequence: CASSVERWELFF.

This chain connects TRBV5-4 to TRBJ1-2; D is undetermined. Trimming stripped 3 bases from V and 4 bases from J, with 16 bases between. CDR1 is SGHNT and CDR2 is YYREEE in the germline V gene (reference sequence). This CDR3 is 15 amino acids long. In DNA, the CDR3 is TGTGCCAGCAGCTCACGATCGACCGAGCCCTATGGCTACACCTTC. It yields the protein CASSSRSTEPYGYTF. The full variable domain, with the rest looked up from reference TRBV5-4 and TRBJ1-2, is ETGVTQSPTHLIKTRGQQVTLRCSSQSGHNTVSWYQQALGQGPQFIFQYYREEENGRGNFPPRFSGLQFPNYSSELNVNALELDDSALYLCASSSRSTEPYGYTFGSGTRLTVV.

This clone appeared a single time. The chain joins TRBV5-5 to TRBJ1-4, with D unclear. The germline gives CDR1 SGHKS, CDR2 YYEKEE (reference sequence). V lost 0 bases and J 0 bases, leaving 15 bases between the germline ends. This CDR3 comprises 18 residues. This CDR3 is CASSLGHRRAATNEKLFF. In DNA form, the CDR3 reads TGTGCCAGCAGCTTGGGGCATCGGCGAGCTGCAACTAATGAAAAACTGTTTTTT.

In DNA, the CDR3 is TGTGCCAGCAGCAAATTCGTCTTGTTGGACTATGGCTACACCTTC. Residues: CASSKFVLLDYGYTF. The chain has TRBV5-6 and TRBJ1-2; D ambiguous. Germline lookup yields CDR1 SGHDT and CDR2 YYEEEE. CDR3 length: 15 amino acids. The V gene lost 4 bases and the J gene lost 3 bases, with 16 bases spanning the gap. Complete variable domain (other parts from reference TRBV5-6 and TRBJ1-2): DAGVTQSPTHLIKTRGQQVTLRCSPKSGHDTVSWYQQALGQGPQFIFQYYEEEERQRGNFPDRFSGHQFPNYSSELNVNALLLGDSALYLCASSKFVLLDYGYTFGSGTRLTVV.

The CDR3 coding sequence is TGCGCCAGCAGCCCAGAGGTCTCAGGCGGAAACACCATATATTTT. Its protein is CASSPEVSGGNTIYF. The V call is TRBV5-1, the J call TRBJ1-3; no clear D gene. The V gene lost 4 bases and the J gene lost 4 bases, with 15 bases spanning the gap. This CDR3 has 15 residues. Germline loops: CDR1 SGHRS, CDR2 YFSETQ.